This passage covers 14 T cell receptor beta chains from one sample sequenced in a study of blood T cell repertoires in COVID-19. Profiling relied on immunoSEQ multiplex PCR, and the TCRdb table lists in-frame clones only, not all of them. The sample gives 90,000 or so clones, roughly 89% of which show up once; approximately 5.4% is in the top ten. Sequenced input: peripheral blood. The receptors were sampled from a man aged 55-75 years with COVID-19, enrolled during active disease.

V is TRBV7-2 and J is TRBJ2-7; 8 bases are shared with TRBD1. Germline-derived CDR1 and CDR2 are SGHTA and FQGNSA. The CDR3 is made up of 14 amino acids. V shed 5 bases and J 3 bases; nucleotides not matched to a gene: 6. CDR3 DNA sequence: TGTGCCAGCAGCCCCTGGACAGGGAGCTACGAGCAGTACTTC. This codes for CASSPWTGSYEQYF.

This clone is categorized as large. V and J are TRBV7-8 and TRBJ2-7; a weak D match, TRBD1 (6 bases). From germline, CDR1 is SGHVS and CDR2 FQNEAQ. CDR3 size: 14 residues. Trimming stripped 1 base from V and 6 bases from J, with 13 bases between. CDR3: CASSLVGAVGEQYF. Here the CDR3 DNA reads TGTGCCAGCAGCTTAGTGGGGGCTGTGGGCGAGCAGTACTTC.

The V gene is TRBV9, the J gene TRBJ2-1; D unresolved. CDR3 length equals 14 residues. Germline V gene data show CDR1 as SGDLS and CDR2 as YYNGEE. V lost 3 bases and J lost 7, with 14 bases in between. The CDR3 DNA reads TGTGCCAGCAGCGCCCAAATCACTACTAATGAGCAGTTCTTC. It translates to CASSAQITTNEQFF.

The chain is built from TRBV5-1 and TRBJ2-1; perhaps TRBD2 as D (6 bases). V shed 0 bases and J shed 9 bases, with 19 bases lying between them. Germline loops: CDR1 SGHRS, CDR2 YFSETQ. The CDR3 totals 16 residues. The CDR3, as DNA: TGCGCCAGCAGCTTGGCGGACTACCCATCAGTCAGTGAGCAGTTCTTC. Translation: CASSLADYPSVSEQFF.

The gene calls are TRBV7-2 and TRBJ1-1; D gene ambiguous. The CDR3 extends over 15 amino acids. V lost 0 bases and J 3 bases, leaving 11 bases between the germline ends. Germline CDR1 is SGHTA and CDR2 is FQGNSA. CDR3 sequence: CASSLAKRHHTEAFF. The CDR3 DNA reads as TGTGCCAGCAGCTTAGCGAAGAGACACCACACTGAAGCTTTCTTT.

The chain is built from TRBV2 and TRBJ2-1, with TRBD2 matching 9 bases. The CDR3 extends over 15 amino acids. V dropped 1 base and J dropped 2; count of bases not matched to a gene: 0. Per the germline V gene, CDR1 is SNHLY and CDR2 is FYNNEI. The CDR3 DNA sequence: TGTGCCAGCAGTGAAGGCGGGAGGGCCTACAATGAGCAGTTCTTC. Its protein product is CASSEGGRAYNEQFF.

V is TRBV12-3 or TRBV12-4 and J is TRBJ2-3; D uncertain. Trimming removed 5 bases at V and 4 bases at J, with 7 bases between. The CDR3 has 12 amino acids. Written as DNA, the CDR3 is TGTGCCAGCAGTCCTAGTTCAGATACGCAGTATTTT. This codes for CASSPSSDTQYF.

The V call is TRBV9, the J call TRBJ2-6; possible D gene TRBD2, 5 bases. V was cut by 2 bases and J by 2 bases, with 14 bases left in between. CDR3 length: 17 residues. Looked up from germline, CDR1 is SGDLS and CDR2 is YYNGEE. CDR3 in DNA: TGTGCCAGCAGCGTCCTACTAGAATCGGCTGGGGCCAACGTCCTGACTTTC. Translated: CASSVLLESAGANVLTF.

This clone came up once. The V call is TRBV3-1 (or the pseudogene TRBV3-2), the J call TRBJ1-5, with 9 bases identical to TRBD1. The CDR3 has 14 residues. Germline CDR1 is LGHDT and CDR2 is YNNKEL (reference sequence). V trimming: 4 bases; J trimming: 5 bases; junction bases outside the gene matches: 3. CDR3 region: CASSLGTGHQPQHF. Here the CDR3 DNA reads TGTGCCAGCAGCCTTGGGACAGGGCATCAGCCCCAGCATTTT.

Only one count was recorded for this clone. This chain uses TRBV5-1 with TRBJ1-3; 8 positions agree with TRBD1. This CDR3 has 16 amino acids. J was trimmed by 3 bases and V by 1 base; bases with no gene match: 6. Looked up from germline, CDR1 is SGHRS and CDR2 is YFSETQ. The CDR3 protein is CASSLMQGAGGNTIYF. For the CDR3, the DNA is TGCGCCAGCAGCTTGATGCAGGGGGCAGGTGGAAACACCATATATTTT.

This clone was observed a few times. In DNA form, the CDR3 reads TGTGCCAGCAACCGGGAGATCACAGATACGCAGTATTTT. Its translation is CASNREITDTQYF. The chain recombines TRBV9 with TRBJ2-3, with D maybe TRBD2 (6 bases). The germline V gene encodes CDR1 SGDLS and CDR2 YYNGEE. The CDR3 has 13 amino acids. Trimming removed 6 bases at V and 2 bases at J, with 10 bases between. The full variable domain, in which reference TRBV9 and TRBJ2-3 provide the parts outside the CDR3, is DSGVTQTPKHLITATGQRVTLRCSPRSGDLSVYWYQQSLDQGLQFLIQYYNGEERAKGNILERFSAQQFPDLHSELNLSSLELGDSALYFCASNREITDTQYFGPGTRLTVL.

The genes are TRBV27 and TRBJ2-5; TRBD2 agrees at 9 bases. CDR3 length: 17 residues. Germline loops: CDR1 MNHEY, CDR2 SMNVEV (reference sequence). V was pared by 2 bases and J by 2 bases, with 9 bases of the junction left unmatched. CDR3 DNA: TGTGCCAGCAGTTTACGACCTAGCGGGATGGGACAAGAGACCCAGTACTTC. Residues: CASSLRPSGMGQETQYF.

The genes are TRBV4-1 and TRBJ1-4; 8 nucleotides align to TRBD1. CDR3 length: 17 amino acids. Germline assignment: CDR1 MGHRA and CDR2 YSYEKL. After removal of 0 bases from V and 1 base from J, the junction contained 4 bases not matched to a gene. DNA of the CDR3: TGCGCCAGCAGCCAAGATTTCAGGGGGCAAACTAATGAAAAACTGTTTTTT. This encodes CASSQDFRGQTNEKLFF.

The rearrangement links TRBV4-1 to TRBJ2-1, with D possibly matching TRBD1 (5 bases). The germline V and J ends were trimmed by 2 bases and 7 bases, with 12 bases remaining between them. Germline V gene lookup returns CDR1 MGHRA and CDR2 YSYEKL. The CDR3 length is 14 residues. CDR3 protein: CASSQIDSRNEQFF. The DNA for the CDR3 is TGCGCCAGCAGCCAAATAGACAGCCGGAATGAGCAGTTCTTC.